This T cell receptor (beta chain) was recovered during a study of blood T cell repertoires in COVID-19. Study-level information: Samples came from the United States, Italy and Spain, spanning acute and convalescent COVID-19. The analysed material was cDNA or gDNA that came from T cells, B-cell-depleted T cells, or PBMCs.

V was trimmed by 8 bases and J by 4 bases, leaving 11 bases between them. The CDR3 covers 13 residues. From germline, CDR1 is KGHSH and CDR2 LQKENI. In the original analysis: Cell counts per sample came from amplifying reference gene primers. The protocol was immunoSEQ multiplex PCR, while the TCRdb copy is restricted to in-frame clones and leaves out a portion. The V and J calls and clone size were taken over from that table, and D and trimming were inferred from the DNA. The sample lists more than 250,000 clones; 89% were seen once. The source material was peripheral blood. The TCR originated in a man aged 18 to 29 who had recovered from COVID-19. V gene TRBV18 combines with J gene TRBJ2-2; D is possibly TRBD1 (5 bases). CDR3 DNA: TGTGCCAGCCTCCCAGGGTTCACCGGGGAGCTGTTTTTT. It specifies CASLPGFTGELFF. Filled out from reference TRBV18 and TRBJ2-2, the complete variable domain reads NAGVMQNPRHLVRRRGQEARLRCSPMKGHSHVYWYRQLPEEGLKFMVYLQKENIIDESGMPKERFSAEFPKEGPSILRIQQVVRGDSAAYFCASLPGFTGELFFGEGSRLTVL.